A single sample is the source of the 8 T cell receptor beta chains below, sequenced in a study of T-cell memory formation after mild COVID-19. TCRdb itself ran the 5' RACE reads through MiXCR, one entry per CDR3 protein. The table includes 300,000 to 350,000 distinct CDR3 sequences, 19% detected once. The sequenced sample consisted of PBMCs or a T cell subset sorted from them (not recorded which). Receptor source: a man aged 18 to 30 who had mild COVID-19 (a few samples of this study predate the infection). Cell type and time point are not known.

This clonotype appeared a few times. The rearrangement joins TRBV7-2 to TRBJ2-7, with 7 bases lining up with TRBD1. The CDR3 is 16 amino acids. Per the germline V gene, CDR1 is SGHTA and CDR2 is FQGNSA. The V segment lost 5 bases and the J segment 2 bases; nucleotides outside the gene matches: 12. CDR3 bases: TGTGCCAGCAGCCGCAGGGGGAGTACCCTCCCCTACGAGCAGTACGTC. As protein: CASSRRGSTLPYEQYV.

The chain carries TRBV4-1 and TRBJ2-5; TRBD1 is a possible D gene (6 bases). CDR1 and CDR2 (germline): MGHRA, YSYEKL. Trimming cost V 0 bases and J 6 bases, with 23 bases left between them. The CDR3 runs to 18 residues. The CDR3 DNA reads TGCGCCAGCAGCCAAGATGTTTTTCAGGGGTCCTTTTCCAAGACCCAGTACTTC. Its protein is CASSQDVFQGSFSKTQYF.

This clonotype was observed a few times. J is TRBJ1-3 and V is TRBV11-2; 8 nucleotides align to TRBD1. V lost 4 bases, J lost 3 bases, and 8 bases stayed unmatched. The CDR3 loop spans 16 amino acids. Germline V CDR1 and CDR2: SGHAT, FQNNGV. The DNA of the CDR3 is TGTGCCAGCAGCTCCAGGACAGGGAGTTATGGAAACACCATATATTTT. It is translated as CASSSRTGSYGNTIYF.

This chain uses TRBV18 with TRBJ2-5, with 8 positions matching TRBD1. Germline CDR1 KGHSH, CDR2 LQKENI. This CDR3 has 14 residues. The junction had 5 bases not matched to a gene; V was cut back by 3 bases and J by 5 bases. Written as DNA, the CDR3 is TGTGCCAGCTCACCGGACAGGGTGTCGGAGACCCAGTACTTC. Protein product: CASSPDRVSETQYF. The whole variable domain, remainder taken from reference TRBV18 and TRBJ2-5, is NAGVMQNPRHLVRRRGQEARLRCSPMKGHSHVYWYRQLPEEGLKFMVYLQKENIIDESGMPKERFSAEFPKEGPSILRIQQVVRGDSAAYFCASSPDRVSETQYFGPGTRLLVL.

V gene TRBV27 combines with J gene TRBJ1-2; D uncertain. CDR1 is MNHEY and CDR2 is SMNVEV in the germline V gene (reference sequence). CDR3 length: 13 residues. Trimming left V 5 bases short and J 2 bases short, with 9 bases between. DNA of the CDR3: TGTGCCAGCAGTCATACAATGAACTATGGCTACACCTTC. Its translation: CASSHTMNYGYTF.

The chain couples TRBV5-8 to TRBJ2-7, with D tentatively TRBD1 (5 bases). The germline V gene encodes CDR1 SGHTS and CDR2 YDEGEE. V was trimmed by 4 bases and J by 5 bases, leaving 13 bases between them. This CDR3 is 13 amino acids long. The CDR3 sequence is CASSPKGFDEQYV. The CDR3 bases are TGTGCCAGCAGCCCGAAGGGGTTCGACGAGCAGTACGTC.

A few counts support this clonotype. J is TRBJ1-5 and V is TRBV5-8; possible D gene TRBD1, 5 bases. The CDR3 runs to 14 residues. The V gene lost 6 bases and the J gene lost 4 bases, with 14 bases spanning the gap. Per the germline V gene, CDR1 is SGHTS and CDR2 is YDEGEE. Written as DNA, the CDR3 is TGTGCCAGCAACTTTGGGGGTATGAATCAGCCCCAGCATTTT. It is translated as CASNFGGMNQPQHF.

A few counts support this clonotype. The genes are TRBV20-1 and TRBJ2-2; no clear D gene. Germline loops: CDR1 DFQATT, CDR2 SNEGSKA (reference sequence). The CDR3 is 13 residues long. V gave up 6 bases and J gave up 5 bases, with 13 bases separating them. The CDR3 DNA follows: TGCAGTGCGTCGGAAGTAACAACCGGGGAGCTGTTTTTT. Translating gives CSASEVTTGELFF.